Listed below are T cell receptor beta chains from one sample, sequenced in a study of OX40 agonist ivuxolimab in advanced cancers. Here immunoSEQ multiplex PCR was the method, and the copy in TCRdb shows in-frame clones only, minus some. The sample lists about 64,000 clones; approximately 85% were seen once. The material was CD4+ or CD8+ T cells sorted from blood, obtained in a trial of the OX40 agonist ivuxolimab. The receptors were gathered from an adult with an advanced solid tumor such as melanoma, head and neck, liver or kidney cancer. CDR3s include the opening cysteine and the closing phenylalanine or tryptophan. Fields, in order: V gene, clone size, J gene, CDR3 length, D gene, CDR3 protein, CDR3 DNA. A D gene is named only where the DNA matches it firmly. Expanded clones get a size class; other rows say once, few or many, or leave the size out.

>TRBV27|NA|TRBJ1-2|16|NA
CASSLLSQGSPYGYTF
TGTGCCAGCAGTCTCCTTTCACAGGGATCCCCCTATGGCTACACCTTC
>TRBV6-5|once|TRBJ2-7|14|NA
CASRGLLGRYEQYF
TGTGCCAGCAGGGGGTTACTTGGTCGATACGAGCAGTACTTC
>TRBV15|NA|TRBJ1-5|17|NA
CATSRDRGARGEQPQHF
TGTGCCACCAGCAGAGATCGGGGGGCGCGTGGGGAACAGCCCCAGCATTTT
>TRBV15|NA|TRBJ1-5|13|NA
CATSPQGAQPQHF
TGTGCCACCAGTCCACAGGGAGCACAGCCCCAGCATTTT
>TRBV5-1|NA|TRBJ2-2|16|NA
CASSSTVLANTGELFF
TGCGCCAGCAGCTCGACAGTCCTAGCGAACACCGGGGAGCTGTTTTTT
>TRBV7-9|NA|TRBJ1-3|15|NA
CASSSGKDSGNTIYF
TGTGCCAGCAGCTCCGGGAAGGATTCCGGAAACACCATATATTTT
>TRBV15|NA|TRBJ1-4|15|TRBD1
CATSGRGGANEKLFF
TGTGCCACCAGCGGCAGGGGGGGAGCTAATGAAAAACTGTTTTTT
>TRBV29-1|NA|TRBJ2-7|11|TRBD2
CSVVGGDEQYF
TGCAGCGTTGTTGGGGGGGACGAGCAGTACTTC
>TRBV7-9|NA|TRBJ2-3|17|NA
CASSRIGQGQRTDTQYF
TGTGCCAGCAGCCGTATCGGGCAGGGTCAACGCACAGATACGCAGTATTTT
>TRBV25-1|NA|TRBJ2-1|12|NA
CASSGFENEQFF
TGTGCCAGCAGTGGCTTCGAGAATGAGCAGTTCTTC
>TRBV28|NA|TRBJ2-7|15|NA
CASSLGQGPSYEQYF
TGTGCCAGCAGTTTAGGGCAGGGGCCATCCTACGAGCAGTACTTC
>TRBV30|NA|TRBJ1-2|16|TRBD1
CAWSPRTGLSNYGYTF
TGTGCCTGGAGTCCCCGGACAGGGCTCTCTAACTATGGCTACACCTTC
>TRBV4-1|NA|TRBJ2-1|17|TRBD2
CASSQERSGSSYNEQFF
TGCGCCAGCAGCCAAGAAAGGAGCGGGAGCTCCTACAATGAGCAGTTCTTC
>TRBV4-1|NA|TRBJ1-3|17|TRBD1
CASSQDGRQGTGNTIYF
TGCGCCAGCAGCCAAGATGGCCGACAGGGGACTGGAAACACCATATATTTT
>TRBV19|NA|TRBJ2-7|15|TRBD1
CASSNKGTAIYEQYF
TGTGCCAGTAGTAATAAAGGGACAGCGATTTACGAGCAGTACTTC
>TRBV13|NA|TRBJ1-3|16|NA
CASSLRFPNSGNTIYF
TGTGCCAGCAGCTTAAGGTTTCCGAATTCTGGAAACACCATATATTTT
>TRBV7-3|NA|TRBJ1-2|14|NA
CASSPQGRAGGYTF
TGTGCCAGCAGCCCCCAGGGAAGGGCGGGCGGCTACACCTTC
>TRBV11-1|NA|TRBJ2-3|14|NA
CASSHSGSAGTQYF
TGTGCCAGCAGCCATAGCGGTTCAGCAGGTACGCAGTATTTT
>TRBV19|NA|TRBJ1-4|17|NA
CASSIGGDIRRLEKLFF
TGTGCCAGTAGTATAGGGGGGGACATACGACGTCTTGAAAAACTGTTTTTT
>TRBV30|NA|TRBJ1-6|13|TRBD1
CAWTGDRRSPLHF
TGTGCCTGGACAGGGGACAGGAGATCACCCCTCCACTTT
>TRBV30|NA|TRBJ1-6|14|NA
CAWSVRVEDSPLHF
TGTGCCTGGAGTGTACGGGTCGAAGATTCACCCCTCCACTTT